Below are 3 T cell receptor beta chains sequenced from a single sample in a study of cytomegalovirus exposure and HLA in healthy donors. Vbeta (60) and Jbeta (13) primers were used in the PCR. Libraries were prepared by immunoSEQ multiplex PCR; TCRdb keeps only in-frame clonotypes and omits some of them. Among some 180,000 clones listed, roughly 81% were seen once. The sample consisted of PBMCs. These receptors were obtained from a man aged 30 to 39 in good health and CMV-seropositive.

The table lists this clone with a few counts. This specimen includes other DNA sequences encoding the same CDR3. The chain combines TRBV29-1 with TRBJ2-3, with D maybe TRBD2 (5 bases). Germline V gives CDR1 SQVTM, CDR2 ANQGSEA. With 3 bases removed from V and 3 bases from J, the gap between germline ends came to 13 bases. The CDR3 loop spans 14 amino acids. CDR3 residues: CSVEGLAGTDTQYF. Written as DNA, the CDR3 is TGCAGCGTTGAGGGTCTAGCTGGTACAGATACGCAGTATTTT.

The rearrangement uses TRBV6-1 and TRBJ1-4, with D uncertain. CDR3 length: 17 residues. Trimming removed 1 base from V and 3 bases from J, with 15 bases in between. Germline-derived CDR1 and CDR2 are MNHNS and SASEGT. The CDR3 DNA is TGTGCCAGCAGTGAAGTGGGGAGGGCCATGGCTAATGAAAAACTGTTTTTT. Amino acids: CASSEVGRAMANEKLFF.

In its sample, this clone was seen once. The chain is built from TRBV28 and TRBJ2-7; possible D gene TRBD2, 6 bases. The CDR3 is made up of 14 amino acids. Germline V CDR1 and CDR2: MDHEN, SYDVKM. V was clipped by 3 bases and J by 4 bases, with 13 bases between them. In nucleotides, the CDR3 is TGTGCCAGCAGTTTTGGTGGAGGGCTTTACGAGCAGTACGTC. This codes for CASSFGGGLYEQYV.